Below, 17 T cell receptor beta chains from the same sample are listed, as sequenced in a study of OX40 agonist ivuxolimab in advanced cancers. Profiling relied on immunoSEQ multiplex PCR, and the TCRdb table lists in-frame clones only, not all of them. The table has 23,000 or so clones, around 90% seen once; the top ten hold 25% to 35%. The sample was CD4+ or CD8+ T cells sorted from blood, taken in a trial of the OX40 agonist ivuxolimab. The receptors were gathered from an adult with an advanced solid tumor such as melanoma, head and neck, liver or kidney cancer.

The chain combines TRBV28 with TRBJ2-6, with D perhaps TRBD2 (7 bases). The CDR3 is 14 residues long. The V gene's germline CDR1 is MDHEN and CDR2 SYDVKM. Deletions cut 6 bases from V and 4 bases from J, with 10 bases between. The CDR3 loop reads CASRAGAGANVLTF. CDR3 DNA sequence: TGTGCCAGCAGGGCGGGGGCAGGGGCCAACGTCCTGACTTTC.

J is TRBJ2-3 and V is TRBV5-4, with 13 nucleotides matching TRBD2. The CDR3 totals 16 residues. V trimming: 4 bases; J trimming: 5 bases; junction bases outside the gene matches: 7. Per germline, CDR1 SGHNT and CDR2 YYREEE (reference sequence). CDR3 nucleotide sequence: TGTGCCAGCAGCCCGACTAGCGGGGGGCGGGGAGATACGCAGTATTTT. Protein product: CASSPTSGGRGDTQYF.

The chain uses TRBV2 and TRBJ2-7, with 8 bases identical to TRBD2. The germline gives CDR1 SNHLY, CDR2 FYNNEI. The CDR3 totals 13 residues. The junction had 7 bases not matched to a gene; V was cut back by 10 bases and J by 2 bases. The CDR3 protein is CATRGGNAYEQYF. In DNA form, the CDR3 reads TGTGCCACCCGGGGGGGAAACGCCTACGAGCAGTACTTC.

The chain has TRBV15 and TRBJ2-7; TRBD2 aligns across 8 bases. J was trimmed by 4 bases and V by 5 bases; bases with no gene match: 7. In germline, CDR1 is LNHNV, CDR2 YYDKDF (reference sequence). This CDR3 region has 14 residues. CDR3 in amino acids: CATSGAGDLYEQYF. The CDR3 nucleotides read TGTGCCACCAGCGGAGCGGGAGATCTGTACGAGCAGTACTTC.

The chain recombines TRBV2 with TRBJ1-6, with D uncertain. From germline, CDR1 is SNHLY and CDR2 FYNNEI. The V and J ends lost 7 bases and 13 bases respectively, with 11 bases between them. The CDR3 has 11 amino acids. The CDR3 reads CASTYSGPLHF. The DNA of the CDR3 is TGTGCCAGCACATACTCAGGCCCCCTCCACTTT. The entire variable domain, with the rest obtained from reference TRBV2 and TRBJ1-6, is as follows: EPEVTQTPSHQVTQMGQEVILRCVPISNHLYFYWYRQILGQKVEFLVSFYNNEISEKSEIFDDQFSVERPDGSNFTLKIRSTKLEDSAMYFCASTYSGPLHFGNGTRLTVT.

The gene calls are TRBV6-1 and TRBJ2-2, with TRBD2 identical over 8 bases. The CDR3 spans 15 residues. With 9 bases clipped from V and 3 bases from J, the junction kept 9 bases outside the gene matches. Germline loops: CDR1 MNHNS, CDR2 SASEGT. The CDR3 DNA sequence: TGTGCCAGGGGAGAGGGCGGGGGGCACACCGGGGAGCTGTTTTTT. Residues: CARGEGGGHTGELFF.

This chain joins TRBV6-5 and TRBJ1-5, with D unresolved. The V gene lost 2 bases and the J gene lost 4 bases, with 6 bases spanning the gap. Germline lookup yields CDR1 MNHEY and CDR2 SVGAGI. The CDR3 spans 13 residues. This CDR3 is CASSYRDNQPQHF. The CDR3 DNA follows: TGTGCCAGCAGTTACAGGGATAATCAGCCCCAGCATTTT.

The chain joins TRBV5-4 to TRBJ2-3; D not certain. The germline gives CDR1 SGHNT, CDR2 YYREEE (reference sequence). Trimming removed 0 bases from V and 0 bases from J, with 2 bases in between. This CDR3 spans 13 amino acids. CDR3 region: CASSLDSTDTQYF. DNA of the CDR3: TGTGCCAGCAGCTTGGATAGCACAGATACGCAGTATTTT.

The rearrangement uses TRBV30 and TRBJ1-5; TRBD1 is a possible D gene (5 bases). The CDR3 has 13 residues. V dropped 2 bases and J dropped 5 bases, with 10 bases sitting between them. Germline values: CDR1 GTSNPN, CDR2 SVGIG (reference sequence). The CDR3 spells CAWSWGVDQPQHF. The CDR3 nucleotides read TGTGCCTGGAGTTGGGGGGTGGATCAGCCCCAGCATTTT.

This clone has just one count. V usage is TRBV7-9 and J usage is TRBJ2-3, with 8 bases that match TRBD2. The CDR3 is 16 amino acids. The J segment lost 3 bases and the V segment lost 4 bases, leaving 9 bases of the junction unmatched. CDR1 and CDR2 (germline): SEHNR, FQNEAQ (reference sequence). CDR3 amino acids: CASSSTFGRGTDTQYF. CDR3 bases: TGTGCCAGCAGCTCCACTTTCGGGAGGGGTACAGATACGCAGTATTTT. The entire variable domain, with the rest obtained from reference TRBV7-9 and TRBJ2-3, is as follows: DTGVSQNPRHKITKRGQNVTFRCDPISEHNRLYWYRQTLGQGPEFLTYFQNEAQLEKSRLLSDRFSAERPKGSFSTLEIQRTEQGDSAMYLCASSSTFGRGTDTQYFGPGTRLTVL.

In its sample, this clone was seen once. The J gene is TRBJ1-1, the V gene TRBV20-1; D is unresolved. CDR1 and CDR2 from the germline V gene are DFQATT and SNEGSKA (reference sequence). V gave up 5 bases and J gave up 6 bases, with 10 bases separating them. The CDR3 length is 11 residues. Here the CDR3 DNA reads TGCAGTGCTGGGGTGAGCCCTGAAGCTTTCTTT. Translating gives CSAGVSPEAFF.

The CDR3 sequence is CASSSSGSRTGELFF. CDR3 in DNA: TGTGCCAGCAGCTCAAGCGGGAGTCGCACCGGGGAGCTGTTTTTT. This rearrangement joins TRBV7-9 to TRBJ2-2; 8 nucleotides match TRBD2. This CDR3 comprises 15 residues. With 4 bases clipped from V and 4 bases from J, the junction kept 5 bases outside the gene matches. CDR1 is SEHNR, CDR2 FQNEAQ, per germline (reference sequence).

This clone was seen a single time. The chain combines TRBV19 with TRBJ1-1, with D possibly being TRBD1 (5 bases). V gave up 8 bases and J gave up 1 base, with 11 bases separating them. CDR3 length: 13 amino acids. Germline CDR1 LNHDA, CDR2 SQIVND (reference sequence). CDR3 nucleotides: TGTGCCAGTTGGGACCTGGGGAACACTGAAGCTTTCTTT. This translates into CASWDLGNTEAFF.

The CDR3 region has the DNA TGCGCCAGCAGTGAGGGGGCACGGCAGCCCCAGCATTTT. It codes for CASSEGARQPQHF. This rearrangement joins TRBV10-2 to TRBJ1-5; possible D gene TRBD1, 5 bases. The V end lost 2 bases, the J end lost 7 bases, and 9 bases lay between the germline ends. CDR3 length equals 13 residues. Germline assignment: CDR1 WSHSY and CDR2 SAAADI.

The genes are TRBV4-1 and TRBJ2-1, with 10 bases identical to TRBD2. CDR1 is MGHRA, CDR2 YSYEKL, per germline. V lost 1 base and J lost 9; bases outside the gene matches: 9. CDR3 length: 16 residues. Here the CDR3 DNA reads TGCGCCAGCAGCCAAGGGGCAGGGACTAGCGTTTCTGAGCAGTTCTTC. This sequence encodes CASSQGAGTSVSEQFF.

The chain couples TRBV7-2 to TRBJ2-5; 7 bases fit TRBD2. J gave up 4 bases and V 0 bases, and 2 bases lay outside the gene matches. Germline CDR1 and CDR2: SGHTA and FQGNSA. CDR3 length: 14 amino acids. CDR3: CASSLAGGGETQYF. CDR3 coding DNA: TGTGCCAGCAGCTTAGCGGGCGGGGGAGAGACCCAGTACTTC.

The chain recombines TRBV5-8 with TRBJ1-2; no reliable D call. Germline V gene sequence: CDR1 SGHTS, CDR2 YDEGEE. This CDR3 contains 14 residues. V lost 0 bases to trimming and J lost 8 bases, with 14 bases between them. The CDR3 coding sequence is TGTGCCAGCAGCTTGGGCACTAGGCGTTCCGGCTACACCTTC. It translates to CASSLGTRRSGYTF.